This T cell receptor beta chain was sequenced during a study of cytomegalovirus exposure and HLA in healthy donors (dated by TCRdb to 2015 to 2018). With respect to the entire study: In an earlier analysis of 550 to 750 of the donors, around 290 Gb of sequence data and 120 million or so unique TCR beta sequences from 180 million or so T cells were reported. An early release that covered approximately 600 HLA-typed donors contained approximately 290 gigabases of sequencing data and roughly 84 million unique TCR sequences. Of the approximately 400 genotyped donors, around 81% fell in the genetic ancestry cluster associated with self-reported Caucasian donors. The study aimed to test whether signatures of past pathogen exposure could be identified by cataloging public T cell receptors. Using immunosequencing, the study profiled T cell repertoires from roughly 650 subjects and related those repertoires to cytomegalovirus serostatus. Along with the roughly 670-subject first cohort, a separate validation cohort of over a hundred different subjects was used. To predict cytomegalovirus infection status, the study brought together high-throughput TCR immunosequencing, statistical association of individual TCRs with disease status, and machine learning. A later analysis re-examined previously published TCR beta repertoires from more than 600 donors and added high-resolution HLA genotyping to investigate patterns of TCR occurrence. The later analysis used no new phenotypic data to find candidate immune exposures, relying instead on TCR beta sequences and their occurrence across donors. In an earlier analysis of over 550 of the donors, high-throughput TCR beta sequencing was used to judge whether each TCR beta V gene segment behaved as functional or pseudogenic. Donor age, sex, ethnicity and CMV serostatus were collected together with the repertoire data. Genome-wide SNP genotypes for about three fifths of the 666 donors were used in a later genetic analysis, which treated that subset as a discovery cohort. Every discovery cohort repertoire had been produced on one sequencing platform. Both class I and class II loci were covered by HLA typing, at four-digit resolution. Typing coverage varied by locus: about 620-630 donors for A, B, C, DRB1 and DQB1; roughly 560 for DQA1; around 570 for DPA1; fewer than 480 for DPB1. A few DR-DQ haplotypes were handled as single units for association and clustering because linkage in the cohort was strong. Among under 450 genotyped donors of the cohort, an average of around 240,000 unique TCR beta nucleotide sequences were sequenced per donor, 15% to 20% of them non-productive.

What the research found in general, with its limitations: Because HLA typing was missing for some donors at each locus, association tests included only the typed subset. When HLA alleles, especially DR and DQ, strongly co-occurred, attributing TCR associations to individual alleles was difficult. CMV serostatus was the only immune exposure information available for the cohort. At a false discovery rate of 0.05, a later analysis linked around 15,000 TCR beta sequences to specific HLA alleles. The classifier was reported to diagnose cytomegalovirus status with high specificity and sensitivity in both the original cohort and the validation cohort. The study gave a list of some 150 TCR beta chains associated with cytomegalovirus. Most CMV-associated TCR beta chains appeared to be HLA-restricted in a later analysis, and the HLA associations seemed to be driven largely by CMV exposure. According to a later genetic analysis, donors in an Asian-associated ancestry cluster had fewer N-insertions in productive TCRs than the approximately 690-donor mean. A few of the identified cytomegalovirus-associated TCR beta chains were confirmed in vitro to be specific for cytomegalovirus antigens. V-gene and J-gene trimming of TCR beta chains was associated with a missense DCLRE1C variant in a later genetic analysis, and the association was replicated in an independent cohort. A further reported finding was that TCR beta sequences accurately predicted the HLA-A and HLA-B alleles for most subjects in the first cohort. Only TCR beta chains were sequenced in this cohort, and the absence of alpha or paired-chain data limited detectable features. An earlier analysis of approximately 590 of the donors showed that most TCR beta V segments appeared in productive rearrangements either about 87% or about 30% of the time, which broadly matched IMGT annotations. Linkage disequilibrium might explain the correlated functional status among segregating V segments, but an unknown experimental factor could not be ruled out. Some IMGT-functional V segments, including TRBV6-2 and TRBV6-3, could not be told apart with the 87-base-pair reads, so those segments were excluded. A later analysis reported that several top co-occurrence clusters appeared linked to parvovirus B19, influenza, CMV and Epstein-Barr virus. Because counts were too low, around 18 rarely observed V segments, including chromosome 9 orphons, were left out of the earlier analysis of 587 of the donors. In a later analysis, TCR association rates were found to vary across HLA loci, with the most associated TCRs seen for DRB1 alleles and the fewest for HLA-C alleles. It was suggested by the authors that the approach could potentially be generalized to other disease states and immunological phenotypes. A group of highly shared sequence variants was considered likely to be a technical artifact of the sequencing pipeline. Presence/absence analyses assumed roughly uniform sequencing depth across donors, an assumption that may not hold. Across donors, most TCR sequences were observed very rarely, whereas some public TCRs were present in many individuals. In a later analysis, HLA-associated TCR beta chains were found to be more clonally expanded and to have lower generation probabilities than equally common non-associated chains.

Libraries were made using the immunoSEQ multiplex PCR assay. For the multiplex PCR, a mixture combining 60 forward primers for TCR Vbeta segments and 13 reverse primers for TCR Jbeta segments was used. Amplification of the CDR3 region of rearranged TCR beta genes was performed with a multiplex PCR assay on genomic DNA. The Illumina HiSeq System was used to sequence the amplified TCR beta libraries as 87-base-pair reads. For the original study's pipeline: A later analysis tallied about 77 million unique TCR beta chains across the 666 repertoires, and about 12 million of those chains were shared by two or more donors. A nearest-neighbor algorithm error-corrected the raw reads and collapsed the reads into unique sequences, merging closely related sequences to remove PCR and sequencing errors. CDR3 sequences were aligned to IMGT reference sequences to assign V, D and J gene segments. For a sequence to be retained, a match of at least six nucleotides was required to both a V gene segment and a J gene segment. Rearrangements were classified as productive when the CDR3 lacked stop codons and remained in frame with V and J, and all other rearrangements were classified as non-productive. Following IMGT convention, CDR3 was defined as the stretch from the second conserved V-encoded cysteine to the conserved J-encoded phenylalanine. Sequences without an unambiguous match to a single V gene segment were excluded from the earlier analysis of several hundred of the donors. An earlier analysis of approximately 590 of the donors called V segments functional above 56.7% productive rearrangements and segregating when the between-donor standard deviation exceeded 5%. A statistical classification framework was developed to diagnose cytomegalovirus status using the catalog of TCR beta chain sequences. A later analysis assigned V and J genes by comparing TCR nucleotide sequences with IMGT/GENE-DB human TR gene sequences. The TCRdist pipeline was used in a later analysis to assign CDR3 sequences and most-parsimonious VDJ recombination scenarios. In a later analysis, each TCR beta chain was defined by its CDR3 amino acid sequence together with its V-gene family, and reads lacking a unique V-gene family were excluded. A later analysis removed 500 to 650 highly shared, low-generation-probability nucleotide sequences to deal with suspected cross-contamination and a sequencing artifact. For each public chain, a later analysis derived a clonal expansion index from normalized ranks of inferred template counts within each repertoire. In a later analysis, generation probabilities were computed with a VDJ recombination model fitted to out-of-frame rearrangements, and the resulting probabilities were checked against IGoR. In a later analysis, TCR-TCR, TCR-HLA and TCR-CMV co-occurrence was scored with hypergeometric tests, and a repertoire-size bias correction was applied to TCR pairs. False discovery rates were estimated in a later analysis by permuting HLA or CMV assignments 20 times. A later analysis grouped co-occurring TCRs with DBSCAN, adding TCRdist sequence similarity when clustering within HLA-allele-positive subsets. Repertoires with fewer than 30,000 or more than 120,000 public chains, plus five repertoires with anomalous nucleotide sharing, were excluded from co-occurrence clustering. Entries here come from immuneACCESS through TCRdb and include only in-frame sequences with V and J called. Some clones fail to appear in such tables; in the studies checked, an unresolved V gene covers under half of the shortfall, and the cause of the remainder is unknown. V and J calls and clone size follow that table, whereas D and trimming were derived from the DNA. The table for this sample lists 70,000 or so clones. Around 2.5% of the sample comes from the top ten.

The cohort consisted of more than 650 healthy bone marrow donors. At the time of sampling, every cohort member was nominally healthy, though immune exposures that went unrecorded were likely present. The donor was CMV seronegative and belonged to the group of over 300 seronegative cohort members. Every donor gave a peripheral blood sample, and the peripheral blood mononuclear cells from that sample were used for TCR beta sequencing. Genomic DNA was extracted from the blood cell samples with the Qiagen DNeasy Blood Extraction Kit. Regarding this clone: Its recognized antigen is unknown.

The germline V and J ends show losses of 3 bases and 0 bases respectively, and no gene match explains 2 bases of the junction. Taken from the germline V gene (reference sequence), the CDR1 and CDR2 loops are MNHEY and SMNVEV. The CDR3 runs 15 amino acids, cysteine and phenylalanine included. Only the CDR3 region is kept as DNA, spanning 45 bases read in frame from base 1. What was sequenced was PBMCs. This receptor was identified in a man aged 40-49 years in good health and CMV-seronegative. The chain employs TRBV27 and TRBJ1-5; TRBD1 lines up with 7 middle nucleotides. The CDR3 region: CASSFRGTSNQPQHF. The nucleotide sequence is TGTGCCAGCAGTTTCAGGGGGACTAGCAATCAGCCCCAGCATTTT.